The 9 T cell receptor beta chains given below trace back to one sample, sequenced in a study of molecular identifiers for immune sequencing clone quantification. TCRdb reprocessed the PCR reads via MiXCR and lists one record per CDR3 protein. The table shows about 500,000 distinct CDR3 sequences, with about a fifth occurring only once. The sample taken for sequencing was naive CD8+ T cells from blood, with Jurkat cell RNA spiked in. Subset: FACS-sorted CD8+CD4-CCR7+CD45RA+ naive T cells. The source is a human donor in good health. Some libraries in this study had Jurkat cell RNA spiked in.

A remark on this clonotype: A much larger clone differs by one base, so this may be a read error. Likely a read error: the CDR3 ends without its conserved phenylalanine or tryptophan. The chain joins TRBV19 to TRBJ2-5; TRBD1 agrees at 7 bases. CDR3 size: 15 residues. In germline, CDR1 is LNHDA, CDR2 SQIVND (reference sequence). J gave up 5 bases and V 5 bases, and 11 bases lay outside the gene matches. In DNA, the CDR3 is TGTGCCAGTAGTCCAGGGGGTTCTGGGTATGAGACCCAGTACCTC. Protein product: CASSPGGSGYETQYL.

This clonotype appeared a few times. The chain joins TRBV7-9 to TRBJ2-1; no definite D call. CDR1 SEHNR and CDR2 FQNEAQ come from the germline V gene (reference sequence). V lost 5 bases and J lost 12, with 14 bases in between. The CDR3 runs 12 residues. CDR3 nucleotides: TGTGCCAGCAGCGCCTATATGAAAGGGCAGTTCTTC. This encodes CASSAYMKGQFF.

This clonotype was counted between two and nine times. This chain uses TRBV6-5 with TRBJ1-1; TRBD1 agrees at 7 bases. The CDR3 sequence is 15 residues long. Trimming removed 2 bases from V and 6 bases from J; junction bases left unmatched: 9. Looked up from germline, CDR1 is MNHEY and CDR2 is SVGAGI. The CDR3 nucleotides read TGTGCCAGCAGTTACGCCATACAGGGGTTCCCTGAAGCTTTCTTT. As protein: CASSYAIQGFPEAFF.

This clonotype was counted between two and nine times. The chain combines TRBV29-1 with TRBJ2-5; TRBD2 might be the D (5 bases). Germline lookup yields CDR1 SQVTM and CDR2 ANQGSEA. V was cut by 5 bases and J by 1 base, with 26 bases left in between. CDR3 length: 18 amino acids. The CDR3: CSVRTQGGSRAPQETQYF. Here the CDR3 DNA reads TGCAGCGTTAGGACCCAAGGAGGCTCTCGGGCCCCCCAAGAGACCCAGTACTTC.

This clonotype was counted many times. The V call is TRBV7-9, the J call TRBJ1-1, with D hard to call. Germline loops: CDR1 SEHNR, CDR2 FQNEAQ (reference sequence). Trimming removed 2 bases at V and 6 bases at J, with 7 bases between. CDR3 length: 12 residues. CDR3 protein: CASSLLDAEAFF. As DNA, the CDR3 is TGTGCCAGCAGCTTACTGGATGCTGAAGCTTTCTTT.

This clonotype turned up a few times. This chain uses TRBV19 with TRBJ1-1; D may be TRBD1 (6 bases). The CDR3 totals 15 residues. Trimming stripped 4 bases from V and 0 bases from J, with 12 bases between. Germline values: CDR1 LNHDA, CDR2 SQIVND (reference sequence). CDR3 nucleotide sequence: TGTGCCAGTAGTAAAGATCAGGGGATGAACACTGAAGCTTTCTTT. The encoded protein is CASSKDQGMNTEAFF.

This clonotype appeared many times. This chain connects TRBV7-2 to TRBJ2-7; TRBD2 matches at 12 bases. CDR3 length: 15 residues. Trimming at V came to 4 bases and at J to 3 bases, leaving 4 bases not matched to a gene. The germline CDR1 and CDR2 sequences are SGHTA and FQGNSA. The CDR3 DNA sequence: TGTGCCAGCAGCTCGGGACTAGCGGGCCACTACGAGCAGTACTTC. As protein: CASSSGLAGHYEQYF.

Remarks on this clonotype: One base away lies a much larger clone, so this may be a sequencing read error. This chain's CDR3 is CASRFRATDTQYF. The CDR3 DNA reads TGTGCCAGCAGGTTCCGGGCCACAGATACGCAGTATTTT. The genes are TRBV28 and TRBJ2-3; D remains ambiguous. CDR1 is MDHEN, CDR2 SYDVKM, per germline. V lost 6 bases, J lost 2 bases, and 9 bases lay in between. The length of the CDR3 is 13 residues.

This chain uses TRBV27 with TRBJ2-2, with TRBD1 as a possible D gene (5 bases). CDR1 is MNHEY and CDR2 is SMNVEV in the germline V gene (reference sequence). Trimming took off 2 bases at V and 0 bases at J, with 7 bases between the two ends. This CDR3 comprises 15 residues. The CDR3 region is CASSLDSSNTGELFF. In DNA form, the CDR3 reads TGTGCCAGCAGTTTAGACAGTTCGAACACCGGGGAGCTGTTTTTT.